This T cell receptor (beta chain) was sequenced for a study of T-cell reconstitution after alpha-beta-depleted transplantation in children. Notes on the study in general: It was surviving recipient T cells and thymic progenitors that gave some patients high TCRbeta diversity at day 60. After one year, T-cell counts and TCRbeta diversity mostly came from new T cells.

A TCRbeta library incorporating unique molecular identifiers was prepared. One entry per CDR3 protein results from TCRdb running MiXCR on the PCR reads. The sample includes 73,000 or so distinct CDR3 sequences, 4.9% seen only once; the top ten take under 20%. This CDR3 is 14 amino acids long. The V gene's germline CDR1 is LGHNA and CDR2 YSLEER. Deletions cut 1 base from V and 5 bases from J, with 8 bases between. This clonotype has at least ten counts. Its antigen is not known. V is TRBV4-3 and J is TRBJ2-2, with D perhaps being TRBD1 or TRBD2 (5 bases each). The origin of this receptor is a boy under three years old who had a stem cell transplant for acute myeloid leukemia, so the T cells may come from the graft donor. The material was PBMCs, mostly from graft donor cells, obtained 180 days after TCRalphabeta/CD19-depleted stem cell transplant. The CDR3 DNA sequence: TGCGCCAGCAGCCAAGCAGGGAGTACCGGGGAGCTGTTTTTT. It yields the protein CASSQAGSTGELFF.